This T cell receptor beta chain is drawn from a study of OX40 agonist ivuxolimab in advanced cancers. About the research overall: Prior anti-PD-1, anti-PD-L1 or anti-CTLA-4 therapy was allowed; 40% had some.

CDR3 length: 14 residues. Germline loops: CDR1 MRHNA, CDR2 SNTAGT. V lost 0 bases to trimming and J lost 7 bases, with 9 bases between them. Blood got drawn at baseline, again on cycle 4 day 1, and then on cycle 7 day 1. The assay was immunoSEQ multiplex PCR, and TCRdb's table has in-frame clones only and misses some. This table holds more than 70,000 clones, about 89% found once. Worth noting for this clone: Its antigen is currently unknown.

Study observations and caveats: Among some nonresponders, normalized T-cell clonal expansion was also low.

The chain carries TRBV6-4 and TRBJ2-2, with a possible D match to TRBD1 (6 bases). The source of this sequence is an adult with an advanced solid tumor such as melanoma, head and neck, liver or kidney cancer. Specimen: CD4+ or CD8+ T cells sorted from blood, collected in a trial of the OX40 agonist ivuxolimab. The CDR3 bases are TGTGCCAGCAGTGACTCGATAGGGGGCGGGGAGCTGTTTTTT. The encoded protein is CASSDSIGGGELFF.